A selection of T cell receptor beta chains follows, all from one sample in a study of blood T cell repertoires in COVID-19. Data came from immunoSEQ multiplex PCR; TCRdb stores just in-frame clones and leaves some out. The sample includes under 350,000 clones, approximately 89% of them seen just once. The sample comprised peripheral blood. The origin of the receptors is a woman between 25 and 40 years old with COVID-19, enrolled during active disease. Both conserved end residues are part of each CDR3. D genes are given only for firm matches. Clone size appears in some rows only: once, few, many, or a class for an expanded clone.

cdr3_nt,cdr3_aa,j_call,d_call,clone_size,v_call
TGTGCCAGCAGCCGGACAAGCAATCAGCCCCAGCATTTT,CASSRTSNQPQHF,TRBJ1-5,NA,NA,TRBV7-2
TGTGCCAGCAGCCGGTGGGGAGACACTGAAGCTTTCTTT,CASSRWGDTEAFF,TRBJ1-1,NA,NA,TRBV28
TGTGCCAGCAGCGAACTGCGGCAGCCCAATCATAATTCACCCCTCCACTTT,CASSELRQPNHNSPLHF,TRBJ1-6,NA,NA,TRBV6-1
TGCGCCAGCAGCTCAACCGGGACGGGGGATTTCACAGATACGCAGTATTTT,CASSSTGTGDFTDTQYF,TRBJ2-3,NA,NA,TRBV5-1
TGTGCCAGCCGACAGCTCTCTGGAAACACCATATATTTT,CASRQLSGNTIYF,TRBJ1-3,NA,NA,TRBV11-2
TGTGCCAGCTCCCCTCCCGGTAACTATGGCTACACCTTC,CASSPPGNYGYTF,TRBJ1-2,NA,NA,TRBV18
TGCGCCAGCAGCCAACTCGACATGCTAAGCTCCTACAATGAGCAGTTCTTC,CASSQLDMLSSYNEQFF,TRBJ2-1,NA,NA,TRBV4-1
TGTGCTAGTGGTTTCCCCTGGGGACAGGGTGGCACTGAAGCTTTCTTT,CASGFPWGQGGTEAFF,TRBJ1-1,TRBD1,NA,TRBV12-5
TGTGCCAGCAGCGTAGAGGGGGCGGTAACTGGGGCCAACGTCCTGACTTTC,CASSVEGAVTGANVLTF,TRBJ2-6,TRBD1,NA,TRBV9
TGTGCCAGCAGCTTAGATCTCAGGTATCAGCCCCAGCATTTT,CASSLDLRYQPQHF,TRBJ1-5,NA,NA,TRBV11-2
TGTGCCAGCAGCTTAGTGGGGGGAAGGAGCACAGATACGCAGTATTTT,CASSLVGGRSTDTQYF,TRBJ2-3,NA,NA,TRBV11-2
TGTGCCAGCAGTTTACGTATATACCAAGAGACCCAGTACTTC,CASSLRIYQETQYF,TRBJ2-5,NA,NA,TRBV28
TGTGCCAGCGAGAGCGGGGGCACAGATACGCAGTATTTT,CASESGGTDTQYF,TRBJ2-3,TRBD2,NA,TRBV6-6
TGTGCCAGCAGCTCAGTGGACAACGGAGACTACGAGCAGTACTTC,CASSSVDNGDYEQYF,TRBJ2-7,NA,NA,TRBV13
TGTGCCACCAGCAGACAAAGGAGGGGCGGCGACTATGGCTACACCTTC,CATSRQRRGGDYGYTF,TRBJ1-2,NA,once,TRBV15
TGTGCCAGCAGCCTCACAAATCAGCCCCAGCATTTT,CASSLTNQPQHF,TRBJ1-5,NA,NA,TRBV28
TGTGCCAGCAGTAAAAGCCAGGGTGACGAGCAGTACTTC,CASSKSQGDEQYF,TRBJ2-7,NA,NA,TRBV25-1
TGTGCCAGCAGCCGTGGGGGACTAGTCACAGATACGCAGTATTTT,CASSRGGLVTDTQYF,TRBJ2-3,TRBD2,NA,TRBV4-2
TGTGCCAGTAGCGCCGGGACAGGGGTCTATGGCTACACCTTC,CASSAGTGVYGYTF,TRBJ1-2,TRBD1,NA,TRBV19
TGTGCCAGCAGCTCTCCTTATCGGGCGGGGGCGTCTGGCTACACCTTC,CASSSPYRAGASGYTF,TRBJ1-2,NA,NA,TRBV27
TGCGCCAGCCGCGACAGGGCTAATTCACCCCTCCACTTT,CASRDRANSPLHF,TRBJ1-6,TRBD1,NA,TRBV10-2
TGTGCCAGCAGTTGGACAGGGTTGGATGGCTACACCTTC,CASSWTGLDGYTF,TRBJ1-2,TRBD1,NA,TRBV27
TGTGCCAGCAGCTTCGACAGGGTCACTGAAGCTTTCTTT,CASSFDRVTEAFF,TRBJ1-1,TRBD1,NA,TRBV7-9
TGTGCCAGCAGCCGGCGGGGTTCGGGGGAGCAGTACTTC,CASSRRGSGEQYF,TRBJ2-7,NA,NA,TRBV7-2
TGTGCCTGGAGTGTCCGGTCCAATTCACCCCTCCACTTT,CAWSVRSNSPLHF,TRBJ1-6,NA,once,TRBV30
TGTGCCAGCAGTGACCAGTTGCGGTCTTATAATTCACCCCTCCACTTT,CASSDQLRSYNSPLHF,TRBJ1-6,NA,NA,TRBV2
TGTGCCAGCAGCTTAGTAGCGGGGTCTGGCGCCTACGAGCAGTACTTC,CASSLVAGSGAYEQYF,TRBJ2-7,TRBD2,NA,TRBV7-6
TGTGCCAGCAGCGTAAGGGGAGGGGCGGTCGAGACCCAGTACTTC,CASSVRGGAVETQYF,TRBJ2-5,TRBD2,NA,TRBV9
TGCGCCAGCAGCCAAGTAGGGGTGGAGACCCAGTACTTC,CASSQVGVETQYF,TRBJ2-5,NA,NA,TRBV4-1
TGTGCCAGCAGCCCCCCGGGACAGGGGCCCACCGGTGAGCAGTTCTTC,CASSPPGQGPTGEQFF,TRBJ2-1,TRBD1,many,TRBV11-3
TGTGCCAGCAGTGACCCGACAGGGGTAAACACCATATATTTT,CASSDPTGVNTIYF,TRBJ1-3,TRBD1,once,TRBV6-4
TGTGCCAGCAGTCGGGACTCTGGAAACACCATATATTTT,CASSRDSGNTIYF,TRBJ1-3,NA,once,TRBV6-5
TGTGCCAGCTCACCATCAGCGGGAGCTAACTATGGCTACACCTTC,CASSPSAGANYGYTF,TRBJ1-2,NA,NA,TRBV18
TGTGCCTGGTTCGCACGCTTGGGCTCTGGCTACACCTTC,CAWFARLGSGYTF,TRBJ1-2,NA,NA,TRBV30
TGTGCCAGCGGTTTACAGAGCTCCTACGAGCAGTACTTC,CASGLQSSYEQYF,TRBJ2-7,NA,NA,TRBV6-2/TRBV6-3
TGTGCCAGCAGCTTAGGCGGGGCAGCTACTGGAAACACCATATATTTT,CASSLGGAATGNTIYF,TRBJ1-3,NA,NA,TRBV7-9
TGTGCCAGCAAGGAGGACAGCGTCAATCAGCCCCAGCATTTT,CASKEDSVNQPQHF,TRBJ1-5,NA,NA,TRBV21-1
TGTGCCAGCAGCCTCCCGGGGGGCAGGGATACGCAGTATTTT,CASSLPGGRDTQYF,TRBJ2-3,NA,NA,TRBV5-4
TGTGCCAGCAGCGACAGCTTAGGGACAGGGGTGTATGGCTACACCTTC,CASSDSLGTGVYGYTF,TRBJ1-2,TRBD1,NA,TRBV13
TGTGCTAGTGGTTTGGTACTGGGAGGGTTAACCTACAATGAGCAGTTCTTC,CASGLVLGGLTYNEQFF,TRBJ2-1,TRBD2,once,TRBV12-5
TGTGCCAGCAGTGAATACGGGACAGGGTCTACCGGGGAGCTGTTTTTT,CASSEYGTGSTGELFF,TRBJ2-2,TRBD1,NA,TRBV25-1
TGTGCCAGCAGTGACGACAGGAATAACAATTCACCCCTCCACTTT,CASSDDRNNNSPLHF,TRBJ1-6,NA,NA,TRBV6-1
TGTGCCAGCGGTTCTAGCGGGGTGAACACCGGGGAGCTGTTTTTT,CASGSSGVNTGELFF,TRBJ2-2,TRBD2,NA,TRBV2
TGTGCCAGCAGCCAGGGGGGGGGCAGGAAACTGTTTTTT,CASSQGGGRKLFF,TRBJ1-4,NA,NA,TRBV4-2
TGTGCCAGCAGCCCCCCCTGGGGAGTGGGCACCGGGGAGCTGTTTTTT,CASSPPWGVGTGELFF,TRBJ2-2,NA,once,TRBV5-4
TGCAGCGTTTTGCCCGTCTGGAGCTATGGCTACACCTTC,CSVLPVWSYGYTF,TRBJ1-2,NA,NA,TRBV29-1
TGTGCCAGCAGCCGACAGGGGACAAACACCGGGGAGCTGTTTTTT,CASSRQGTNTGELFF,TRBJ2-2,TRBD1,few,TRBV14